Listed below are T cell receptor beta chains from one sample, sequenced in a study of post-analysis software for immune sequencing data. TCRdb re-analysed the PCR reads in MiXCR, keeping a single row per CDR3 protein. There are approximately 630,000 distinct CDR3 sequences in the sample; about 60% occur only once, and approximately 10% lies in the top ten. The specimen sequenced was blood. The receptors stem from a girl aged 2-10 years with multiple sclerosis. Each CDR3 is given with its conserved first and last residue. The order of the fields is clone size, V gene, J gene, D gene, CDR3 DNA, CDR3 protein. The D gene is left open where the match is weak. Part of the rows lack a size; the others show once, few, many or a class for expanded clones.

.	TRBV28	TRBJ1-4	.	TGTGCCAGCAGTTTAGGCAGGCGACTGTTTTTT	CASSLGRRLFF
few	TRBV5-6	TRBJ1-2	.	TGTGCCAGCAGCTTAGATACGTGGGGCTACACCTTC	CASSLDTWGYTF
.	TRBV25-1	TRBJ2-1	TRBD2	TGTGCCAGCGCCCGGGGACTAGCGGGGTACAATGAGCAGTTCTTC	CASARGLAGYNEQFF
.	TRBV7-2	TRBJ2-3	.	TGTGCCAGCAGCTTAGAGGCAGAAACAGATACGCAGTATTTT	CASSLEAETDTQYF
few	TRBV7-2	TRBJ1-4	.	TGTGCCAGCAGCTTATTTGGGGCTACTAATGAAAAACTGTTTTTT	CASSLFGATNEKLFF
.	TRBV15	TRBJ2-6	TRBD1	TGTGCCACCAGCGCCCCGGACAGGGGTAGTGGGGCCAACGTCCTGACTTTC	CATSAPDRGSGANVLTF
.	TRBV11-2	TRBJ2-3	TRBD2	TGTGCCAGCAGCTTCGGGACTAGCGTCGGAGATACGCAGTATTTT	CASSFGTSVGDTQYF
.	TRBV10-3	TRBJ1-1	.	TGTGCCATCAGTGAGTCGGGGTTGAAGAGGGGTAACACTGAAGCTTTCTTT	CAISESGLKRGNTEAFF
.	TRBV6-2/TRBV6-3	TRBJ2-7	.	TGTGCCAGCAGTTACATGGGCCGGACCTACGAGCAGTACTTC	CASSYMGRTYEQYF
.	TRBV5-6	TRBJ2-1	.	TGTGCCAGCAGCAAAACACACAGGGTAACCTACAATGAGCAGTTCTTC	CASSKTHRVTYNEQFF
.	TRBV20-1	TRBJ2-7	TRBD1	TGCAGTGCCCCCCCCTTGACAGGGGGATCCTACGAGCAGTACTTC	CSAPPLTGGSYEQYF